The 28 T cell receptor beta chains listed next were all sequenced from one sample in a study of blood T cells in healthy people across ages. A second PCR of about 7 to 12 cycles used a sample-barcoded 5' primer and a J-beta primer mix. Via MiXCR, TCRdb re-called the 5' RACE reads, giving one row per CDR3 protein. The profile shows about 560,000 distinct CDR3 sequences, about 27% of them singletons. The sample was also reused in another study, on T cells of mothers and their children.

The sequenced sample consisted of blood. The receptors shown here come from a boy between 2 and 10 years old in good health.

In its sample, this clonotype was seen a few times. The V and J genes are TRBV30 and TRBJ2-5; D gene uncertain. The J call may not be correct, given that the DNA end is closer to TRBJ2-7. Germline V lookup: CDR1 GTSNPN, CDR2 SVGIG (reference sequence). This CDR3 is built from 15 residues. CDR3 residues: CAWSVRSSGSYEQYF. DNA of the CDR3: TGTGCCTGGAGTGTGCGATCCTCTGGTTCCTACGAGCAGTACTTC.

This clonotype has only one observation. This chain links TRBV3-1 with TRBJ2-5, with D uncertain. Germline CDR1 LGHDT, CDR2 YNNKEL (reference sequence). The germline V and J ends were trimmed by 1 base and 5 bases, with 11 bases remaining between them. This CDR3 contains 14 residues. The CDR3 DNA reads TGTGCCAGCAGCCAAGGTAGTCGGACGGAGACCCAGTACTTC. This translates into CASSQGSRTETQYF.

The chain has TRBV11-2 and TRBJ2-1, with D unresolved. This CDR3 contains 16 residues. Per germline, CDR1 SGHAT and CDR2 FQNNGV. The V end was cut by 0 bases, the J end by 4 bases, with 13 bases between. The CDR3 loop is CASSLDRRGVYNEQFF. In DNA, the CDR3 is TGTGCCAGCAGCTTAGATCGTCGCGGAGTATACAATGAGCAGTTCTTC.

The chain links TRBV7-2 to TRBJ2-3; D call uncertain. Germline CDR1 is SGHTA and CDR2 is FQGNSA. V gave up 10 bases and J gave up 0 bases, with 14 bases separating them. The CDR3 totals 14 residues. CDR3 in DNA: TGTGCCACCCTCAGTGGCTCTAGCACAGATACGCAGTATTTT. This gives the protein CATLSGSSTDTQYF.

This chain links TRBV7-2 with TRBJ1-4, with D possibly being TRBD1 (5 bases). Per the germline V gene, CDR1 is SGHTA and CDR2 is FQGNSA. The CDR3 is made up of 13 amino acids. Trimming removed 2 bases at V and 8 bases at J, with 9 bases between. CDR3 amino acids: CASSLTRGEKLFF. In nucleotides, the CDR3 is TGTGCCAGCAGCTTAACACGGGGGGAAAAACTGTTTTTT.

The V gene is TRBV29-1, the J gene TRBJ2-4; D is ambiguous. There are 14 residues in the CDR3. Trimming shortened V by 4 bases and J by 0 bases, and 10 bases separated the two germline ends. Germline V gene sequence: CDR1 SQVTM, CDR2 ANQGSEA. CDR3 nucleotide sequence: TGCAGCGTTGTGGGGAAACTAGCCAAAAACATTCAGTACTTC. Its protein is CSVVGKLAKNIQYF.

Here the CDR3 DNA reads TGCAGCTCCCGGGAGGCACAGGTGTCTAACTATGGCTACACCTTC. As protein: CSSREAQVSNYGYTF. The chain has TRBV29-1 and TRBJ1-2; tentatively, D is TRBD1 (5 bases). The CDR3 has 15 amino acids. With 8 bases removed from V and 0 bases from J, the gap between germline ends came to 19 bases. The germline V gene encodes CDR1 SQVTM and CDR2 ANQGSEA. Full variable domain (remainder filled in from reference TRBV29-1 and TRBJ1-2): SAVISQKPSRDICQRGTSLTIQCQVDSQVTMMFWYRQQPGQSLTLIATANQGSEATYESGFVIDKFPISRPNLTFSTLTVSNMSPEDSSIYLCSSREAQVSNYGYTFGSGTRLTVV.

This chain joins TRBV12-3 or TRBV12-4 and TRBJ2-7; 8 bases are a match to TRBD2. V lost 6 bases to trimming and J lost 2 bases; unmatched junction nucleotides: 15. The CDR3 totals 17 residues. The chain's CDR3 is CASSQGSGMVFAYEQYF. The CDR3 coding sequence is TGTGCCAGCAGCCAGGGTAGCGGGATGGTGTTTGCCTACGAGCAGTACTTC.

This clonotype was seen a few times. This CDR3 reads CASTRGQGGSYEQYF. In DNA form, the CDR3 reads TGTGCCAGCACCCGAGGACAGGGAGGCTCCTACGAGCAGTACTTC. The J gene is TRBJ2-7, the V gene TRBV6-1; TRBD1 aligns across 8 bases. Germline V gene data show CDR1 as MNHNS and CDR2 as SASEGT. The trim removed 7 bases at V and 0 bases at J, leaving 8 bases unmatched. The CDR3 length is 15 residues.

Ten or more counts support this clonotype. V is TRBV9 and J is TRBJ1-5, with D uncertain. V dropped 0 bases and J dropped 3 bases, with 10 bases sitting between them. CDR3 length: 15 residues. The germline CDR1 and CDR2 sequences are SGDLS and YYNGEE. DNA for the CDR3: TGTGCCAGCAGCGTAGAGGGTAGTAACAATCAGCCCCAGCATTTT. Translation: CASSVEGSNNQPQHF.

This clonotype was seen more than once but under ten times. Germline and junction disagree at one end, which may indicate a read error. The genes are TRBV11-2 and TRBJ2-7; a possible D gene is TRBD2 (6 bases). CDR1 SGHAT and CDR2 FQNNGV come from the germline V gene. The CDR3 extends over 13 amino acids. This chain's CDR3 is CASNLADLYEQYF. The CDR3 nucleotides are TGTGCCAGCAACTTAGCGGACCTTTACGAGCAGTACTTC.

This clonotype was counted a few times. The rearrangement uses TRBV27 and TRBJ2-1, with 13 nucleotides matching TRBD2. The V gene end was trimmed by 8 bases and the J gene end by 2 bases; junction bases not matched to a gene: 6. In germline, CDR1 is MNHEY, CDR2 SMNVEV (reference sequence). The CDR3 is 16 residues long. The CDR3 nucleotides read TGTGCCAGCGGAAGGGGACTAGCGGGGCCCTACAATGAGCAGTTCTTC. It codes for CASGRGLAGPYNEQFF.

The rearrangement links TRBV6-6 to TRBJ2-5, with D uncertain. Germline loops: CDR1 MNHNY, CDR2 SVGAGI (reference sequence). The V and J ends lost 0 bases and 2 bases respectively, with 7 bases between them. The CDR3 totals 14 residues. CDR3 loop: CASSYSLSQETQYF. The CDR3 DNA reads as TGTGCCAGCAGTTACTCGCTGAGTCAAGAGACCCAGTACTTC.

DNA of the CDR3: TGCGCCAGCAGCCCTGCCGGCGGCGGGACTCCCTCCTACGAGCAGTACTTC. Its translation is CASSPAGGGTPSYEQYF. The chain has TRBV4-1 and TRBJ2-7; tentatively, D is TRBD2 (6 bases). Germline CDR1 is MGHRA and CDR2 is YSYEKL. The V end was cut by 4 bases, the J end by 0 bases, with 19 bases between. This CDR3 has 17 amino acids.

CDR3 sequence: CSVEDRLSGNTIYF. The CDR3 region has the DNA TGCAGCGTTGAGGACAGACTCTCTGGAAACACCATATATTTT. V and J are TRBV29-1 and TRBJ1-3; D possibly corresponds to TRBD1 (6 bases). V shed 3 bases and J shed 0 bases, with 9 bases lying between them. Germline loops: CDR1 SQVTM, CDR2 ANQGSEA. This CDR3 comprises 14 residues.

This clonotype was found a few times. This rearrangement joins TRBV18 to TRBJ2-5; a weak D match, TRBD2 (5 bases). The J call is in doubt because the DNA end fits TRBJ2-7 better. Germline V CDR1 and CDR2: KGHSH, LQKENI. The CDR3 is 16 amino acids. The CDR3 DNA follows: TGTGCCAGCTCACTAGCGAGACCCATTTCCCCCTACGAGCAGTACTTC. Translating it yields CASSLARPISPYEQYF.

The chain links TRBV6-2 or TRBV6-3 to TRBJ2-5; D tentatively reads TRBD1 or TRBD2 (6 bases each). There are 15 residues in the CDR3. The germline V gene has CDR1 MNHEY and CDR2 SVGEGT. Trimming left V 6 bases short and J 5 bases short, with 19 bases between. The DNA of the CDR3 is TGTGCCAGCAGATCGTGGGGGGCCGGCTTTGAGACCCAGTACTTC. Its translation is CASRSWGAGFETQYF.

This clonotype was counted a few times. A read error may account for a junction end that differs from germline. This chain joins TRBV29-1 and TRBJ2-5; the D is unclear. This CDR3 is 14 amino acids long. The V gene's germline CDR1 is SQVTM and CDR2 ANQGSEA. The CDR3 here is CSVEGGQLQETQYF. DNA for the CDR3: TGCAGCGTGGAAGGTGGTCAGCTTCAAGAGACCCAGTACTTC.

Concerning this clonotype: A single base separates this from a much larger clone, so it may be a read error. The rearrangement uses TRBV11-2 and TRBJ1-4, with TRBD1 as a possible D gene (5 bases). The CDR3 sequence is 15 residues long. Germline V gene sequence: CDR1 SGHAT, CDR2 FQNNGV. In DNA form, the CDR3 reads TGTGCCAGCAGCCAGAGATGGACAACTAATGAAAAACTGCTTTTT. Its protein product is CASSQRWTTNEKLLF.

This clonotype was picked up many times. This chain connects TRBV12-3 or TRBV12-4 to TRBJ2-1; 12 positions match TRBD2. Germline trimming cut 6 bases from V and 13 bases from J; bases unmatched to any gene: 7. CDR3 length: 13 residues. In nucleotides, the CDR3 is TGTGCCAGCAGGAGGACTAGCGGGGACGTCCAGTTCTTC. It specifies CASRRTSGDVQFF.

The CDR3 DNA is TGTGCCAGCAGTTTTCGCAGCGGCCCGTACCAAGAGACCCAGTACTTC. This encodes CASSFRSGPYQETQYF. The rearrangement joins TRBV12-3 or TRBV12-4 to TRBJ2-5, with D possibly being TRBD2 (5 bases). Trimming stripped 3 bases from V and 0 bases from J, with 14 bases between. CDR3 length: 16 residues.

The chain combines TRBV5-1 with TRBJ2-4; 12 nucleotides agree with TRBD2. The CDR3 length is 17 residues. Looked up from germline, CDR1 is SGHRS and CDR2 is YFSETQ. V lost 4 bases to trimming and J lost 11 bases; unmatched junction nucleotides: 16. CDR3 sequence reads: CASSLGKYRTSGELQYF. In nucleotides, the CDR3 is TGCGCCAGCAGCCTGGGAAAGTATCGGACTAGCGGGGAACTTCAGTACTTC.

V and J are TRBV6-2 or TRBV6-3 and TRBJ2-5; D remains unclear. Germline values: CDR1 MNHEY, CDR2 SVGEGT. The V end was cut by 2 bases, the J end by 9 bases, with 16 bases between. This CDR3 has 14 amino acids. CDR3 sequence reads: CASSYANQIGAQYF. The DNA for the CDR3 is TGTGCCAGCAGTTACGCCAACCAGATTGGGGCCCAGTACTTC.

This clonotype occurred a few times. One end of the junction is discordant with germline, which a read error may explain. The chain joins TRBV13 to TRBJ2-5; 7 nucleotides agree with TRBD2. The J call may not be correct, given that the DNA end is closer to TRBJ2-7. The germline V gene has CDR1 PRHDT and CDR2 FYEKMQ (reference sequence). The CDR3 is made up of 15 amino acids. The CDR3 sequence: CTSSLNGGSGYEQYF. CDR3 nucleotide sequence: TGTACCAGCAGCTTAAACGGCGGGAGCGGGTACGAGCAGTACTTC.

This clonotype has more than one count but fewer than ten. The J gene is TRBJ2-1, the V gene TRBV9, with 11 bases matching TRBD2. The CDR3 length is 14 residues. Losses at the gene ends were 4 bases for V and 12 bases for J; bases not matched to a gene: 9. Per germline, CDR1 SGDLS and CDR2 YYNGEE. CDR3 residues: CASSTTSGSPWQFF. The DNA for the CDR3 is TGTGCCAGCAGCACTACTAGCGGGAGCCCCTGGCAGTTCTTC.

This clonotype was seen a handful of times. The chain has TRBV5-1 and TRBJ2-5, with TRBD1 matching over 8 bases. The J call may be incorrect, as the DNA end agrees better with TRBJ2-7. CDR1 and CDR2 (germline): SGHRS, YFSETQ. The CDR3 has 15 amino acids. The CDR3 DNA reads TGCGCCAGCAGCCGCCGGACAGGGAAGGACCACGAGCAGTACTTC. It is translated as CASSRRTGKDHEQYF.

V usage is TRBV7-2 and J usage is TRBJ2-5; 7 bases match TRBD2. Germline V gene data show CDR1 as SGHTA and CDR2 as FQGNSA. The CDR3 consists of 14 residues. The ends lost 6 bases at V and 3 bases at J; junction bases unmatched: 7. In DNA, the CDR3 is TGTGCCAGCAGTTCCTACCGGGGGGAAGAGACCCAGTACTTC. It translates to CASSSYRGEETQYF.

This clonotype was picked up many times. The V and J genes are TRBV5-1 and TRBJ1-4; a weak D match, TRBD1 (5 bases). Per the germline V gene, CDR1 is SGHRS and CDR2 is YFSETQ. The CDR3 totals 16 residues. The V end lost 4 bases, the J end lost 2 bases, and 15 bases lay between the germline ends. CDR3 coding DNA: TGCGCCAGCAGCCCGGGCGGGGCAGGGACTAATGAAAAACTGTTTTTT. Amino acid sequence: CASSPGGAGTNEKLFF.